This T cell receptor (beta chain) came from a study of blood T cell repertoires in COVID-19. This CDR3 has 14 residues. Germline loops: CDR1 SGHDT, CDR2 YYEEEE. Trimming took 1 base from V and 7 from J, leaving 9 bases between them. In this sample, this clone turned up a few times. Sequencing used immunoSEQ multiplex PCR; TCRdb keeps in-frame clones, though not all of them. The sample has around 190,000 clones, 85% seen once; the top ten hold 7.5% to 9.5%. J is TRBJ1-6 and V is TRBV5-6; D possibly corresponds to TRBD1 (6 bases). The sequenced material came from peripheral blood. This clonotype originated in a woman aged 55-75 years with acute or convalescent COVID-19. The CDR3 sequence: CASSLRTANSPLHF. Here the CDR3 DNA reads TGTGCCAGCAGCTTGCGGACAGCCAATTCACCCCTCCACTTT.